The following is a TCR beta chain sequence with its context. Its specific antigen is unknown. No clone much larger than this one lies a single base away; base qualities are absent. TCRbeta CDR3 regions were amplified from genomic DNA by means of the immunoSEQ Assay, a bias-controlled multiplex PCR. The original methods were these. Nucleated cell counts per sample were estimated from amplification of reference gene primers within the assay. Sequence reads were collapsed and filtered to measure the absolute abundance of every unique TCRbeta CDR3 rearrangement. For each sample, productive Simpson clonality was calculated by taking the square root of Simpson's diversity index across productive rearrangements. What TCRdb holds here is the immuneACCESS table cut down to in-frame rearrangements. Part of the clones is not present; checked against another copy, under half of the missing clones reflect an unresolved V gene, and the others are unexplained. That table furnishes V, J and clone size, whereas the DNA furnished D and trimming. This sample is represented by about 160,000 clones; 60% to 80% of them were singletons. The top ten clonotypes cover 2.8% of the sample.

Each collaborating institution followed its own protocols to collect whole blood in K2EDTA tubes. For TCRbeta analysis, collaborator samples were shipped as frozen whole blood, as isolated PBMCs, or as DNA extracted from either sample type. The record originates from a study of blood T cell repertoires in COVID-19 (TCRdb year 2020). Describing the broader study: Samples from collaborators originated in the United States, Italy and Spain and spanned both the acute and convalescent phases of COVID-19. HLA class I and class II types, where available, came from metadata supplied by the sample provider rather than from assay-based typing. The dataset comprised deeply sampled blood TCRbeta repertoires from subjects exposed to, actively infected with, or recovered from COVID-19. The material from the prospective study consisted of cDNA or gDNA derived from T cells, B-cell-depleted T cells, or PBMCs. The samples were drawn from two sources: the first 160 participants of the ongoing ImmuneRACE study, and 1,000 to 1,500 subjects contributed by 6 global collaborators. The repertoires were made available in a free public database intended to serve as a resource for research on the immune response to SARS-CoV-2. The sample metadata nearly always contained a de-identified subject ID, COVID-19 status, age in years and sex.

The CDR3 runs 16 residues from the cysteine to the phenylalanine. This entry keeps only the CDR3 DNA: 48 bases, framed from base 1. CDR1 SGDLS and CDR2 YYNGEE are derived from the germline V gene. V loses 0 bases of germline sequence and J loses 4 bases, and the interval between the two ends is 17 bases. The paper's findings and limits, for the study overall: The amount of clinical and demographic metadata varied by source and participant and was provided uncurated.

This receptor chain uses TRBV9 and TRBJ2-7; a tentative D call is TRBD1 (6 bases match). The receptor was isolated from a man between 65 and 80 years old with acute or convalescent COVID-19. The sample taken for sequencing was peripheral blood. The base sequence is TGTGCCAGCAGCGTAGAATGGCGGACAGCTTCGTACGAGCAGTACTTC. It codes for CASSVEWRTASYEQYF.